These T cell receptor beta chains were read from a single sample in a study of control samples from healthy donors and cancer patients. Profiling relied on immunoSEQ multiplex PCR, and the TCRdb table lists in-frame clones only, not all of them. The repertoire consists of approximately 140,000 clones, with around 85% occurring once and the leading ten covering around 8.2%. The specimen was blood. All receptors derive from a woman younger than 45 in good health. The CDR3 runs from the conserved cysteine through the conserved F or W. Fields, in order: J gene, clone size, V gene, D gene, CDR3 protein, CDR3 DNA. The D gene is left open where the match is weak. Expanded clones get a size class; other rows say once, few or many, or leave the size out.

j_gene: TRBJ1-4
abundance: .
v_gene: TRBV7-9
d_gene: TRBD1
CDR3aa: CASRIQGAREEKLFF
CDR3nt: TGTGCCAGCAGAATACAGGGGGCAAGGGAAGAAAAACTGTTTTTT

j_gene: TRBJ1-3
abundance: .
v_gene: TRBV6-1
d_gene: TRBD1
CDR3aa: CASSESFGGVGGYGNTIYF
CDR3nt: TGTGCCAGCAGTGAATCTTTCGGCGGAGTAGGGGGCTATGGAAACACCATATATTTT

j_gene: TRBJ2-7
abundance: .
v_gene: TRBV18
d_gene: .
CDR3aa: CASSPPDLSYEQYF
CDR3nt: TGTGCCAGCTCACCACCCGACTTATCCTACGAGCAGTACTTC

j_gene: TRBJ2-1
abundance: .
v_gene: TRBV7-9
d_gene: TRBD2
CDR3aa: CASSLLGGVYNEQFF
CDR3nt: TGTGCCAGCAGCTTGCTGGGGGGGGTTTACAATGAGCAGTTCTTC

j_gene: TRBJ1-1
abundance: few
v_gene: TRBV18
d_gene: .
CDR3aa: CASSIEPQNTEAFF
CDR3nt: TGTGCCAGCTCAATCGAGCCCCAGAACACTGAAGCTTTCTTT

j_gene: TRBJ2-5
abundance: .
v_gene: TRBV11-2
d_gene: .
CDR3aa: CASSFGETQYF
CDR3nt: TGTGCCAGCAGCTTTGGGGAGACCCAGTACTTC

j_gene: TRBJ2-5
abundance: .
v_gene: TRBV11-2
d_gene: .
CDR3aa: CASSLGPRGTGETQYF
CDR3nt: TGTGCCAGCAGCTTAGGTCCCAGGGGTACCGGGGAGACCCAGTACTTC

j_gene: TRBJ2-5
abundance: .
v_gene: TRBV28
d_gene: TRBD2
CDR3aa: CASSSLGLAGTYQETQYF
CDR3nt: TGTGCCAGCAGTTCCCTGGGACTAGCGGGGACGTACCAAGAGACCCAGTACTTC

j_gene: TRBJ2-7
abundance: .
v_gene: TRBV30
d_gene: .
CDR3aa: CAWSVEQPYEQYF
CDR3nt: TGTGCCTGGAGTGTCGAACAACCCTACGAGCAGTACTTC

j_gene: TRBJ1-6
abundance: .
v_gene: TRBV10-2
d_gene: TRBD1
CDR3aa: CASSDGQGVPPLHF
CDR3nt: TGCGCCAGCAGTGACGGACAGGGAGTTCCACCCCTCCACTTT

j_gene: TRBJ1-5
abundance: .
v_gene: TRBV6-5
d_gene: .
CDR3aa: CASSPRVSPNQPQHF
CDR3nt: TGTGCCAGCAGTCCGAGGGTTAGCCCCAATCAGCCCCAGCATTTT

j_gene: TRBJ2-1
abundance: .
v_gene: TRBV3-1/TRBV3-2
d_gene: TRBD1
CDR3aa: CASSQQTGVGQFF
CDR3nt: TGTGCCAGCAGCCAGCAGACAGGGGTTGGGCAGTTCTTC

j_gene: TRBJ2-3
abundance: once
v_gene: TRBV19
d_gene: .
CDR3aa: CASENGVTDTQYF
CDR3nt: TGTGCCAGTGAAAACGGGGTGACAGATACGCAGTATTTT

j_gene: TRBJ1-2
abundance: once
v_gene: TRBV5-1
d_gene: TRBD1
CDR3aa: CASSTDREDGYTF
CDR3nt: TGCGCCAGCAGCACGGACAGGGAAGATGGCTACACCTTC

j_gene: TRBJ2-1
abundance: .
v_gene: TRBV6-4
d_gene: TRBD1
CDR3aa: CASSDHVQGQQFNSYNEQFF
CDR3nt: TGTGCCAGCAGTGATCACGTACAGGGACAGCAATTCAACTCCTACAATGAGCAGTTCTTC

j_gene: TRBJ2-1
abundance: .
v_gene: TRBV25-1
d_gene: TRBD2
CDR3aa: CASSGTSADNEQFF
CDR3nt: TGTGCCAGCAGCGGGACTAGCGCAGACAATGAGCAGTTCTTC

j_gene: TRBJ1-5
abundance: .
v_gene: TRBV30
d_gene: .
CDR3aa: CAWSQAKHQPQHF
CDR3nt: TGTGCCTGGAGTCAAGCAAAACATCAGCCCCAGCATTTT

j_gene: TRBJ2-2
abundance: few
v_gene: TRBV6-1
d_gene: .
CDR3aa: CASSEVETANTGELFF
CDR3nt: TGTGCCAGCAGTGAAGTAGAGACAGCGAACACCGGGGAGCTGTTTTTT

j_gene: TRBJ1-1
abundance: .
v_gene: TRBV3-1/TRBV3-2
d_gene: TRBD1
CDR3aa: CASRPPGTGTEAFF
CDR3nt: TGTGCCAGCCGTCCCCCCGGGACAGGGACTGAAGCTTTCTTT

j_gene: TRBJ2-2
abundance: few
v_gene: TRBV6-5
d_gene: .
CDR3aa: CASSLSYSAGELFF
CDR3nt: TGTGCCAGCAGTTTATCTTACTCCGCCGGGGAGCTGTTTTTT

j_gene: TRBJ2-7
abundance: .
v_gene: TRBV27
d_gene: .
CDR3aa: CASSLSVQGYEQYF
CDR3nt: TGTGCCAGCAGTTTATCTGTACAGGGCTACGAGCAGTACTTC

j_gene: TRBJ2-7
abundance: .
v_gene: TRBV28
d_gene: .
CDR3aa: CASSLSGAYEQYF
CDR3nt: TGTGCCAGCAGTTTATCAGGGGCCTACGAGCAGTACTTC

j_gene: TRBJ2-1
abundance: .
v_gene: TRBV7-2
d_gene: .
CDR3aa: CASSLAGEQFF
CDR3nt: TGTGCCAGCAGTCTGGCTGGGGAGCAGTTCTTC

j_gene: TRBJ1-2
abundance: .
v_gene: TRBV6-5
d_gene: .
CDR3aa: CASGSGRGSYGYTF
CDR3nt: TGTGCCAGCGGCAGTGGAAGGGGGAGCTATGGCTACACCTTC

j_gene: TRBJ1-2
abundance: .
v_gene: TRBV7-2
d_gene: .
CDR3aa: CASSLAAGIDYGYTF
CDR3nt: TGTGCCAGCAGCTTAGCGGCAGGGATCGACTATGGCTACACCTTC

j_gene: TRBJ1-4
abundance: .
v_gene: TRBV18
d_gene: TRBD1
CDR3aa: CASSQLRDSNEKLFF
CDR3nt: TGTGCCAGCTCACAACTCAGGGACAGCAATGAAAAACTGTTTTTT

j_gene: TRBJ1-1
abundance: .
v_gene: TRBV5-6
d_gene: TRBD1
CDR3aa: CASSFKPGQLNTEAFF
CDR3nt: TGTGCCAGCAGCTTCAAACCGGGACAGCTAAACACTGAAGCTTTCTTT

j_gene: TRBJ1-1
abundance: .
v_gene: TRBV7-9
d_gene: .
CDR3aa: CASSYTRDTEAFF
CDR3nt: TGTGCCAGCAGCTACACAAGGGACACTGAAGCTTTCTTT

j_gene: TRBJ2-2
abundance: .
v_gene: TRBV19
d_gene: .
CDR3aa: CASSIVTVTGELFF
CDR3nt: TGTGCCAGTAGTATAGTTACAGTCACCGGGGAGCTGTTTTTT

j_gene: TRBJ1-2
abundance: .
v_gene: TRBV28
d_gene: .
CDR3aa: CASSLLGANYGYTF
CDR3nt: TGTGCCAGCAGTTTATTAGGCGCTAACTATGGCTACACCTTC

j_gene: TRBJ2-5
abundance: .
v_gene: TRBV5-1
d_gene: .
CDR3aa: CASSLGLAFQETQYF
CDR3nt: TGCGCCAGCAGCTTGGGGCTAGCGTTTCAAGAGACCCAGTACTTC

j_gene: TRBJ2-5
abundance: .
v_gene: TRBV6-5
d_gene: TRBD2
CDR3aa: CATSAAGVLGETQYF
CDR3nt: TGTGCCACTTCGGCGGCGGGGGTTTTAGGAGAGACCCAGTACTTC

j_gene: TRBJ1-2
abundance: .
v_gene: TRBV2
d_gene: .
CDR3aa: CATGRAAAYGYTF
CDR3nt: TGTGCCACTGGTAGGGCGGCTGCCTATGGCTACACCTTC

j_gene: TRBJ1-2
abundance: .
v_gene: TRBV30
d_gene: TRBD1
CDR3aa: CAWSVPGQGGYGYTF
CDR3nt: TGTGCCTGGAGCGTCCCGGGACAGGGGGGCTATGGCTACACCTTC